Following are 32 T cell receptor beta chains from one sample sequenced in a study of beta chain features in type 1 diabetes. All of the isolated RNA was reverse transcribed, so expressed TCRB transcripts were sequenced. The protocol was immunoSEQ multiplex PCR, while the TCRdb copy is restricted to in-frame clones and leaves out a portion. The table lists some 220,000 clones, approximately 11% of them singletons, with 1% to 1.5% in the top ten. Sequenced sample: central memory CD4+ T cells from blood. All receptors come from a man between 18 and 35 years old in good health.

This clone was counted ten times or more. The V call is TRBV10-3, the J call TRBJ1-2, with D unclear. CDR3 length: 13 residues. Per the germline V gene, CDR1 is ENHRY and CDR2 is SYGVKD. The V gene lost 2 bases and the J gene lost 1 base, with 5 bases spanning the gap. DNA of the CDR3: TGTGCCATCAGTGAGGGGGTTAACTATGGCTACACCTTC. It specifies CAISEGVNYGYTF.

The sample holds a few counts of this clone. V is TRBV7-9 and J is TRBJ1-3; D remains unclear. The germline CDR1 and CDR2 sequences are SEHNR and FQNEAQ (reference sequence). V was clipped by 3 bases and J by 0 bases, with 9 bases between them. CDR3 size: 15 residues. In DNA form, the CDR3 reads TGTGCCAGCAGCTTGGGCATACCCTCTGGAAACACCATATATTTT. It yields the protein CASSLGIPSGNTIYF.

This chain uses TRBV5-6 with TRBJ2-5, with a possible D match to TRBD1 (6 bases). Germline values: CDR1 SGHDT, CDR2 YYEEEE. Trimming stripped 4 bases from V and 3 bases from J, with 19 bases between. CDR3 length: 16 residues. The DNA of the CDR3 is TGTGCCAGCAGCGGGTGGGGGCGCCTGGAGAAAGAGACCCAGTACTTC. Its protein is CASSGWGRLEKETQYF.

This rearrangement joins TRBV4-2 to TRBJ2-1, with D hard to call. The ends were cut back, 1 base at V and 6 bases at J, with 13 bases in the middle. Germline CDR1 and CDR2: LGHNA and YNFKEQ. The CDR3 totals 15 residues. Here the CDR3 DNA reads TGTGCCAGCAGCCAAGGGCTAGAAGGGTTCAATGAGCAGTTCTTC. It translates to CASSQGLEGFNEQFF.

This clone was detected a few times. The chain employs TRBV5-1 and TRBJ2-7, with D maybe TRBD2 (6 bases). CDR3 length equals 14 residues. Germline lookup yields CDR1 SGHRS and CDR2 YFSETQ. The V gene lost 3 bases and the J gene lost 3 bases, with 13 bases spanning the gap. The chain's CDR3 is CASSSGLVLYEQYF. The CDR3, as DNA: TGCGCCAGCAGCTCGGGACTCGTTCTCTACGAGCAGTACTTC.

This clone was counted only a few times. V is TRBV7-7 and J is TRBJ2-1, with D possibly being TRBD1 or TRBD2 (5 bases each). The length of the CDR3 is 14 residues. Germline V gives CDR1 SSHAT, CDR2 FNYEAQ (reference sequence). Trimming pared 5 bases from V and 9 bases from J, leaving 17 bases between. This chain's CDR3 is CASSPGTWGGEQFF. As DNA, the CDR3 is TGTGCCAGCAGCCCCGGGACCTGGGGCGGTGAGCAGTTCTTC.

V usage is TRBV30 and J usage is TRBJ2-7, with D perhaps TRBD1 or TRBD2 (6 bases each). The germline CDR1 and CDR2 sequences are GTSNPN and SVGIG (reference sequence). V dropped 3 bases and J dropped 6 bases, with 15 bases sitting between them. The CDR3 loop spans 13 amino acids. The CDR3 spells CAWSSGGAFEQYF. The CDR3 nucleotides are TGTGCCTGGAGCTCCGGGGGCGCGTTCGAGCAGTACTTC.

The rearrangement joins TRBV7-2 to TRBJ2-7, with D tentatively TRBD1 (6 bases). The CDR3 runs 13 residues. V lost 3 bases to trimming and J lost 2 bases, with 8 bases between them. The germline V gene has CDR1 SGHTA and CDR2 FQGNSA. The DNA of the CDR3 is TGTGCCAGCAGCTTTAGGACAGCCTACGAGCAGTACTTC. This sequence encodes CASSFRTAYEQYF.

This clone was seen more than once but under ten times. V is TRBV10-3 and J is TRBJ1-4; D gene ambiguous. The CDR3 runs 13 residues. Trimming pared 9 bases from V and 5 bases from J, leaving 13 bases between. The germline gives CDR1 ENHRY, CDR2 SYGVKD. CDR3 amino acids: CAITEDENEKLFF. The CDR3 nucleotides read TGTGCCATAACCGAGGACGAAAATGAAAAACTGTTTTTT.

This clone was counted many times. This sample includes further DNA sequences coding for the same CDR3. The rearrangement uses TRBV6-5 and TRBJ2-5; the D is unclear. This CDR3 is built from 13 residues. V lost 6 bases and J lost 2, with 10 bases in between. In germline, CDR1 is MNHEY, CDR2 SVGAGI. CDR3: CASRGPAQETQYF. CDR3 DNA sequence: TGTGCCAGCAGGGGCCCCGCACAAGAGACCCAGTACTTC.

The gene calls are TRBV9 and TRBJ2-5; D is possibly TRBD1 or TRBD2 (5 bases each). The CDR3 consists of 15 residues. CDR1 SGDLS and CDR2 YYNGEE come from the germline V gene. The V gene lost 0 bases and the J gene lost 4 bases, with 13 bases spanning the gap. The CDR3 DNA reads as TGTGCCAGCAGCGTAGCTTGGGGGAACGTAGAGACCCAGTACTTC. Amino acids: CASSVAWGNVETQYF.

A few counts support this clone. This chain links TRBV7-6 with TRBJ1-4; D unclear. CDR1 SGHVS and CDR2 FNYEAQ come from the germline V gene. The length of the CDR3 is 14 residues. Trimming stripped 5 bases from V and 5 bases from J, with 12 bases between. CDR3 nucleotide sequence: TGTGCCAGCAGCCTAGGGCCCAGGAATGAAAAACTGTTTTTT. Translation: CASSLGPRNEKLFF.

The V gene is TRBV30, the J gene TRBJ1-1; D is uncertain. Trimming took off 5 bases at V and 8 bases at J, with 15 bases between the two ends. Germline CDR1 GTSNPN, CDR2 SVGIG (reference sequence). The CDR3 loop spans 12 amino acids. CDR3 protein: CAWGGPRREAFF. The CDR3 DNA reads TGTGCCTGGGGAGGGCCGAGGAGGGAAGCTTTCTTT. Combining the CDR3 with reference TRBV30 and TRBJ1-1 gives the whole variable domain SQTIHQWPATLVQPVGSPLSLECTVEGTSNPNLYWYRQAAGRGLQLLFYSVGIGQISSEVPQNLSASRPQDRQFILSSKKLLLSDSGFYLCAWGGPRREAFFGQGTRLTVV.

The chain couples TRBV5-7 to TRBJ2-5; 7 bases agree with TRBD1. TRBV5-7 qualifies as an ORF whose function is uncertain. This CDR3 spans 15 amino acids. Losses at the gene ends were 1 base for V and 0 bases for J; bases not matched to a gene: 3. The CDR3 sequence: CASSLWDRDQETQYF. In DNA form, the CDR3 reads TGTGCCAGCAGCTTGTGGGACAGAGACCAAGAGACCCAGTACTTC.

The chain recombines TRBV4-2 with TRBJ1-3, with D uncertain. V lost 0 bases, J lost 9 bases, and 18 bases lay in between. Germline assignment: CDR1 LGHNA and CDR2 YNFKEQ. The CDR3 contains 16 residues. CDR3 amino acids: CASSQDVGPPFGTIYF. Written as DNA, the CDR3 is TGTGCCAGCAGCCAAGATGTTGGCCCACCGTTTGGCACCATATATTTT.

The sample holds a few counts of this clone. The rearrangement uses TRBV9 and TRBJ2-7; TRBD1 matches at 7 bases. V shed 3 bases and J 5 bases; nucleotides not matched to a gene: 8. Germline CDR1 and CDR2: SGDLS and YYNGEE. The CDR3 sequence is 14 residues long. The CDR3 sequence: CASSGLTGNNEQYF. In DNA form, the CDR3 reads TGTGCCAGCAGCGGATTGACAGGGAACAACGAGCAGTACTTC.

The chain links TRBV27 to TRBJ2-3, with D uncertain. This CDR3 spans 15 amino acids. V was shortened by 4 bases and J by 0 bases, with 11 bases between the two germline ends. Germline V gene sequence: CDR1 MNHEY, CDR2 SMNVEV (reference sequence). The CDR3 loop is CASSSLFLSTDTQYF. CDR3 nucleotide sequence: TGTGCCAGCAGTTCCCTTTTTCTTAGCACAGATACGCAGTATTTT.

This clone has only a few counts. V and J are TRBV5-4 and TRBJ2-7; 9 bases fit TRBD1. The V and J ends lost 3 bases and 4 bases, in that order; junction bases with no gene match: 5. CDR3 length: 14 amino acids. Germline V gene data show CDR1 as SGHNT and CDR2 as YYREEE (reference sequence). The CDR3 is CASSSRTGAYEQYF. DNA for the CDR3: TGTGCCAGCAGCTCCCGGACAGGGGCATACGAGCAGTACTTC.

This clone was counted between two and nine times. The rearrangement links TRBV5-4 to TRBJ1-2, with 11 nucleotides matching TRBD1. The trim removed 9 bases at V and 2 bases at J, leaving 6 bases unmatched. The CDR3 has 14 residues. Germline-derived CDR1 and CDR2 are SGHNT and YYREEE (reference sequence). The chain's CDR3 is CAIPRDRGNYGYTF. The CDR3 bases are TGTGCCATACCCCGGGACAGGGGGAACTATGGCTACACCTTC.

This clone showed up just a few times. As DNA, the CDR3 is TGTGCCAGCAGCCAGGAGGGTCTGGACATTCAGTACTTC. It translates to CASSQEGLDIQYF. This chain connects TRBV5-4 to TRBJ2-4, with D perhaps TRBD2 (6 bases). The CDR3 has 13 amino acids. Trimming left V 4 bases short and J 8 bases short, with 13 bases between. From germline, CDR1 is SGHNT and CDR2 YYREEE (reference sequence).

This clone has only a few counts. CDR3 residues: CASSVTGTYEKLFF. CDR3 coding DNA: TGTGCCAGCAGCGTTACCGGGACATATGAAAAACTGTTTTTT. The chain has TRBV4-2 and TRBJ1-4; D might be TRBD1 (6 bases). V was cut by 5 bases and J by 6 bases, with 13 bases left in between. The germline gives CDR1 LGHNA, CDR2 YNFKEQ. This CDR3 comprises 14 residues.

This clone was counted only a few times. The chain has TRBV7-2 and TRBJ2-1; 9 bases are shared with TRBD2. The CDR3 contains 18 residues. CDR1 and CDR2 from the germline V gene are SGHTA and FQGNSA. After removal of 0 bases from V and 3 bases from J, the junction contained 9 bases not matched to a gene. Here the CDR3 reads CASSLALSGRLFYNEQFF. The CDR3 DNA sequence: TGTGCCAGCAGCTTAGCGCTCAGCGGGAGGCTCTTCTACAATGAGCAGTTCTTC. Together with reference TRBV7-2 and TRBJ2-1, the CDR3 gives the full variable domain: GAGVSQSPSNKVTEKGKDVELRCDPISGHTALYWYRQSLGQGLEFLIYFQGNSAPDKSGLPSDRFSAERTGGSVSTLTIQRTQQEDSAVYLCASSLALSGRLFYNEQFFGPGTRLTVL.

The V and J genes are TRBV5-1 and TRBJ2-1; no reliable D call. V was pared by 0 bases and J by 9 bases, with 10 bases between. This CDR3 contains 13 residues. The germline gives CDR1 SGHRS, CDR2 YFSETQ. The CDR3 loop is CASSLGVSVEQFF. CDR3 DNA sequence: TGCGCCAGCAGCTTGGGGGTGTCTGTTGAGCAGTTCTTC.

The genes are TRBV5-1 and TRBJ2-1, with D possibly called TRBD1 or TRBD2 (5 bases each). The germline V gene encodes CDR1 SGHRS and CDR2 YFSETQ. Deletions cut 6 bases from V and 4 bases from J, with 17 bases between. The CDR3 loop spans 15 amino acids. The CDR3 here is CASIPYRDQYNEQFF. The CDR3 DNA reads TGCGCCAGCATCCCTTATCGGGACCAATACAATGAGCAGTTCTTC.

This clone was seen more than once but under ten times. The rearrangement uses TRBV30 and TRBJ2-1; 13 nucleotides line up with TRBD2. The J segment lost 7 bases and the V segment lost 3 bases, leaving 3 bases of the junction unmatched. CDR1 GTSNPN and CDR2 SVGIG come from the germline V gene (reference sequence). The length of the CDR3 is 14 residues. The CDR3 DNA sequence: TGTGCCTGGAGGGGACTAGCGGGACGAAATGAGCAGTTCTTC. Translation gives CAWRGLAGRNEQFF.

The sample holds a few counts of this clone. The chain carries TRBV7-2 and TRBJ1-2; D is ambiguous. Germline-derived CDR1 and CDR2 are SGHTA and FQGNSA. The germline V and J ends were trimmed by 3 bases and 1 base, with 6 bases remaining between them. There are 13 residues in the CDR3. CDR3 protein: CASSLDSNYGYTF. The CDR3 DNA reads as TGTGCCAGCAGCTTGGATAGTAACTATGGCTACACCTTC.

The chain is built from TRBV5-1 and TRBJ1-1; maybe TRBD1 (5 bases). The CDR3 spans 14 residues. Trimming shortened V by 9 bases and J by 3 bases, and 18 bases separated the two germline ends. CDR1 SGHRS and CDR2 YFSETQ come from the germline V gene. The CDR3 is CATSTEGLYTEAFF. Here the CDR3 DNA reads TGCGCCACCTCGACGGAGGGGTTATACACTGAAGCTTTCTTT. Together with reference TRBV5-1 and TRBJ1-1, the CDR3 gives the full variable domain: KAGVTQTPRYLIKTRGQQVTLSCSPISGHRSVSWYQQTPGQGLQFLFEYFSETQRNKGNFPGRFSGRQFSNSRSEMNVSTLELGDSALYLCATSTEGLYTEAFFGQGTRLTVV.

The table lists this clone with many counts. The chain is built from TRBV5-6 and TRBJ1-2, with no clear D. Germline CDR1 and CDR2: SGHDT and YYEEEE. V was cut by 3 bases and J by 4 bases, with 13 bases left in between. The CDR3 is made up of 14 amino acids. The DNA of the CDR3 is TGTGCCAGCAGCTATGGACCGAATCCCTATGGCTACACCTTC. This codes for CASSYGPNPYGYTF.

The chain uses TRBV14 and TRBJ2-3; unclear D gene. CDR1 and CDR2 (germline): SGHDN, FVKESK. The CDR3 covers 15 residues. Deletions cut 2 bases from V and 4 bases from J, with 13 bases between. CDR3 loop: CASSQRSTRADTQYF. The CDR3 DNA is TGTGCCAGCAGCCAAAGGTCCACCCGGGCAGATACGCAGTATTTT.

The sample holds a few counts of this clone. The genes are TRBV5-1 and TRBJ2-1; a weak D match, TRBD1 (6 bases). The CDR3 extends over 13 amino acids. With 5 bases removed from V and 5 bases from J, the gap between germline ends came to 11 bases. CDR1 and CDR2 from the germline V gene are SGHRS and YFSETQ. For the CDR3, the DNA is TGCGCCAGCAGGCAGGGGCAAGACAATGAGCAGTTCTTC. It is translated as CASRQGQDNEQFF. Filled out from reference TRBV5-1 and TRBJ2-1, the complete variable domain reads KAGVTQTPRYLIKTRGQQVTLSCSPISGHRSVSWYQQTPGQGLQFLFEYFSETQRNKGNFPGRFSGRQFSNSRSEMNVSTLELGDSALYLCASRQGQDNEQFFGPGTRLTVL.

This clone was seen a handful of times. This chain uses TRBV18 with TRBJ2-5, with 10 bases lining up with TRBD2. CDR1 and CDR2 from the germline V gene are KGHSH and LQKENI. Unmatched junction bases numbered 9, after V lost 3 bases and J lost 5 bases. This CDR3 spans 16 amino acids. DNA of the CDR3: TGTGCCAGCTCACCCGATAGCGGGAGGAGGCGGGAGACCCAGTACTTC. It codes for CASSPDSGRRRETQYF.

The chain combines TRBV27 with TRBJ2-2, with a weak D call TRBD1 (6 bases). The CDR3 is made up of 17 amino acids. Looked up from germline, CDR1 is MNHEY and CDR2 is SMNVEV (reference sequence). V lost 0 bases and J 10 bases, leaving 21 bases between the germline ends. CDR3 in amino acids: CASSLSVGTVRGAELFF. CDR3 in DNA: TGTGCCAGCAGTTTATCAGTTGGGACGGTCAGGGGTGCGGAGCTGTTTTTT.